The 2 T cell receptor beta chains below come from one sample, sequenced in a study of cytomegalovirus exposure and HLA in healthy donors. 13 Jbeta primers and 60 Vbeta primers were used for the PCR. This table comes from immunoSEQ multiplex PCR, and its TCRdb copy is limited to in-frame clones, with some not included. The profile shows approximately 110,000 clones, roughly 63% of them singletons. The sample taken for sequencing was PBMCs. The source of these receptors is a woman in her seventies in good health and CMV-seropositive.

The CDR3 DNA follows: TGCGCCAGCAGCTTGTCGACCCAAGGACACTACAATGAGCAGTTCTTC. Protein sequence: CASSLSTQGHYNEQFF. The rearrangement uses TRBV5-1 and TRBJ2-1; possibly TRBD1 for D (5 bases). Trimming took off 1 base at V and 3 bases at J, with 14 bases between the two ends. CDR3 length: 16 amino acids. Germline lookup yields CDR1 SGHRS and CDR2 YFSETQ.

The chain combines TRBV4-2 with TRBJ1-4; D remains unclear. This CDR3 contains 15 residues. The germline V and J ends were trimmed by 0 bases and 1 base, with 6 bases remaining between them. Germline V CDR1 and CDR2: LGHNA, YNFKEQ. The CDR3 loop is CASSQDPITNEKLFF. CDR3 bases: TGTGCCAGCAGCCAAGATCCCATAACTAATGAAAAACTGTTTTTT.